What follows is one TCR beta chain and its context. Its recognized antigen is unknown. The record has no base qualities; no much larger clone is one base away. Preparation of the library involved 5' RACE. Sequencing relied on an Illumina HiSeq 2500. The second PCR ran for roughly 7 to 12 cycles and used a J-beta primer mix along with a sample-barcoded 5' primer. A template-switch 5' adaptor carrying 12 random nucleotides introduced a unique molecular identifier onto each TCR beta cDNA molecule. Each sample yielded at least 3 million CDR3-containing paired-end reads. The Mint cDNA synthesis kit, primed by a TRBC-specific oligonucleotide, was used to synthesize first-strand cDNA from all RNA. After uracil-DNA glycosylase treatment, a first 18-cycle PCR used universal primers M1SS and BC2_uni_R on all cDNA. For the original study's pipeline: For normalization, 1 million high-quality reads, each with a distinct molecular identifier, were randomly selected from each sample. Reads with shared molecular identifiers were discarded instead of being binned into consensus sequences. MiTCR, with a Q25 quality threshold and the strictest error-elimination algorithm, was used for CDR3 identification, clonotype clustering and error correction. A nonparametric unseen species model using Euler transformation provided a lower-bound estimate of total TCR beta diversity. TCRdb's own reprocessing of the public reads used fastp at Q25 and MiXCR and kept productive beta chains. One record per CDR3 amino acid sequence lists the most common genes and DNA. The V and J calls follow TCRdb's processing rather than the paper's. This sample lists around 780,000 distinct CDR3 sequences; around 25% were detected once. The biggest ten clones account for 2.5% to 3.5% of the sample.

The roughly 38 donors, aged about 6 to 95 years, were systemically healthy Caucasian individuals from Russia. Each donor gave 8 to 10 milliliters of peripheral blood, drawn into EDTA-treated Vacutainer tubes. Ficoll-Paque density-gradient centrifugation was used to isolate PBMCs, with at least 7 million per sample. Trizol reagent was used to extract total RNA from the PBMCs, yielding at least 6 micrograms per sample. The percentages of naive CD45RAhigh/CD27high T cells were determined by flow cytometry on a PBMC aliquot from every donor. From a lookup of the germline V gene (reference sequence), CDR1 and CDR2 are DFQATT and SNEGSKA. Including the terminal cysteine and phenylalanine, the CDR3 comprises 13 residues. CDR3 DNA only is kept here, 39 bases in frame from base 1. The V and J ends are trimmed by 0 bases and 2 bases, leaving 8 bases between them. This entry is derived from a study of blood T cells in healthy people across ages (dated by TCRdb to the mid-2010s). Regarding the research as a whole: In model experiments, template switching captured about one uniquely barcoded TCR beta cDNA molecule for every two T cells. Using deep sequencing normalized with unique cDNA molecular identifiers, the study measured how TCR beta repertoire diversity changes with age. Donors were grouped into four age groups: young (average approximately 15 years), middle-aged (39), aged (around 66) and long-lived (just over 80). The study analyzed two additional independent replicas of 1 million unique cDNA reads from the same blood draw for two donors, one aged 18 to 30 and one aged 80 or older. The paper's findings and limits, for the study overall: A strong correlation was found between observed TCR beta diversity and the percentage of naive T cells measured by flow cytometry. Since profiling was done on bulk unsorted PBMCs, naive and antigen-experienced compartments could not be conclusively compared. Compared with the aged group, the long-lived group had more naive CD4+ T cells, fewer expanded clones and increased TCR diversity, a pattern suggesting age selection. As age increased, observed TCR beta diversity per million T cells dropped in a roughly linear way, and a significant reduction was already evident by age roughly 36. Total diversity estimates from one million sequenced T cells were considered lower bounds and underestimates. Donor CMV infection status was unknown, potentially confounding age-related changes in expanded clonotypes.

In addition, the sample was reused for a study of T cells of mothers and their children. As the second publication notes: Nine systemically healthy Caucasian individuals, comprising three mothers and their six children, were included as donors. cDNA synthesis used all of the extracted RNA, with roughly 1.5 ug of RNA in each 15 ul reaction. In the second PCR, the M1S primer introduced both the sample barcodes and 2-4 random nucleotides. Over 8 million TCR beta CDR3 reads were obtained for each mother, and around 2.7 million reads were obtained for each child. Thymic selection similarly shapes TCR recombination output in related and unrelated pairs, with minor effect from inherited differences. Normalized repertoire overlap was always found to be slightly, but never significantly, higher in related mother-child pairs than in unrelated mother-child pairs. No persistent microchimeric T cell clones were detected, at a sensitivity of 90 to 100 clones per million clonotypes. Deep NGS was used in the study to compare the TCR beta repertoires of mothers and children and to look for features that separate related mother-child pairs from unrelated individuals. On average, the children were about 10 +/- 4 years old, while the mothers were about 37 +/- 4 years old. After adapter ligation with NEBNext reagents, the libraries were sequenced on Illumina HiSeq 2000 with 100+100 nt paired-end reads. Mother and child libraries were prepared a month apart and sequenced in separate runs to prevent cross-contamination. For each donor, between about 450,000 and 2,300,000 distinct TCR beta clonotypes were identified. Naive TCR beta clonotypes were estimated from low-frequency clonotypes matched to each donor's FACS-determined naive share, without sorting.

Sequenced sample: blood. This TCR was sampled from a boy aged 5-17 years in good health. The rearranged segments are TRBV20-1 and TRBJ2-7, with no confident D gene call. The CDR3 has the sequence CSARDLLAYEQYF. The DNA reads TGCAGTGCTAGAGATCTCCTAGCCTACGAGCAGTACTTC.